This TCR beta chain was profiled in a study of vaccination and CD4 T cells after COVID-19. MiXCR, applied by TCRdb to the PCR reads, yields one record per CDR3 protein. The sample holds approximately 21,000 distinct CDR3 sequences, about 50% seen once. There are a few counts of this clonotype. The CDR3 loop spans 14 amino acids. Germline assignment: CDR1 SGHKS and CDR2 YYEKEE (reference sequence). V dropped 3 bases and J dropped 2 bases, with 11 bases sitting between them. The chain has TRBV5-5 and TRBJ1-1; D uncertain. The clonotype was recovered from a human donor who had recovered from COVID-19. Sequencing used CD4+ T cells from blood, obtained before SARS-CoV-2 vaccination. The CDR3 nucleotides read TGTGCCAGCAGCTCAACTGTTATCAACACTGAAGCTTTCTTT. Amino acids: CASSSTVINTEAFF.